This is a list of T cell receptor beta chains from one sample in a study of blood T cell repertoires in COVID-19. The repertoire was sequenced with immunoSEQ multiplex PCR; TCRdb's copy has only in-frame clones and lacks some. Counted here are about 320,000 clones, 75% to 85% occurring once; the ten biggest clones make up 7.2%. The specimen sequenced was peripheral blood. All receptors come from a human donor in a cohort sampled during active COVID-19. CDR3s include the opening cysteine and the closing phenylalanine or tryptophan. A D gene is named only where the DNA matches it firmly. Clone size is given for some rows only: seen once, a few or many times, or a class if the clone is expanded.

J gene: TRBJ2-1; V gene: TRBV5-1; D gene: .; clone size: .; CDR3 DNA: TGCGCCAGCAGCCCTAACAGCCATGAGCAGTTCTTC; CDR3 protein: CASSPNSHEQFF
J gene: TRBJ1-1; V gene: TRBV5-1; D gene: .; clone size: .; CDR3 DNA: TGCGCCAGCAGCTATAACAGCTTGAACACTGAAGCTTTCTTT; CDR3 protein: CASSYNSLNTEAFF
J gene: TRBJ2-2; V gene: TRBV11-2; D gene: .; clone size: .; CDR3 DNA: TGTGCCAGCAGCTTGGGGCCAGGTACCACCGGGGAGCTGTTTTTT; CDR3 protein: CASSLGPGTTGELFF
J gene: TRBJ2-7; V gene: TRBV6-1; D gene: .; clone size: .; CDR3 DNA: TGTGCCAGCAGTGAAACTGGGGGCCAGGAGCAGTACTTC; CDR3 protein: CASSETGGQEQYF
J gene: TRBJ1-2; V gene: TRBV7-2; D gene: .; clone size: .; CDR3 DNA: TGTGCCAGCAGCCCATACCGGACTGCGTATGGCTACACCTTC; CDR3 protein: CASSPYRTAYGYTF
J gene: TRBJ1-1; V gene: TRBV10-2; D gene: TRBD1; clone size: .; CDR3 DNA: TGCGCCAGCAGTCGGGACAGGCCTGAAGCTTTCTTT; CDR3 protein: CASSRDRPEAFF
J gene: TRBJ1-1; V gene: TRBV7-9; D gene: .; clone size: .; CDR3 DNA: TGTGCCAGCAGCTTATCTGTAAACACTGAAGCTTTCTTT; CDR3 protein: CASSLSVNTEAFF
J gene: TRBJ2-5; V gene: TRBV10-3; D gene: TRBD2; clone size: .; CDR3 DNA: TGTGCCATCAGTTTCCTCGGACTAGGGTATGGAACCCAGTACTTC; CDR3 protein: CAISFLGLGYGTQYF
J gene: TRBJ2-1; V gene: TRBV29-1; D gene: .; clone size: .; CDR3 DNA: TGCAGCGTTGCTCCGGGACTGCCTAGGGTCTACAATGAGCAGTTCTTC; CDR3 protein: CSVAPGLPRVYNEQFF
J gene: TRBJ1-4; V gene: TRBV5-6; D gene: TRBD1; clone size: .; CDR3 DNA: TGTGCCAGCAGCCCTACCTGGGACAGCGGAACAACTAATGAAAAACTGTTTTTT; CDR3 protein: CASSPTWDSGTTNEKLFF
J gene: TRBJ2-7; V gene: TRBV7-8; D gene: TRBD2; clone size: once; CDR3 DNA: TGTGCCAGCAGCTCGTCTCCGGGACTAGCGGGGGGTGAGCAGTACTTC; CDR3 protein: CASSSSPGLAGGEQYF
J gene: TRBJ1-3; V gene: TRBV9; D gene: .; clone size: .; CDR3 DNA: TGTGCCAGCAGCGGCACGGACACCATATATTTT; CDR3 protein: CASSGTDTIYF
J gene: TRBJ1-4; V gene: TRBV27; D gene: .; clone size: .; CDR3 DNA: TGTGCCAGCCGGGGGGGTGAGGTTTTTGAAAAACTGTTTTTT; CDR3 protein: CASRGGEVFEKLFF
J gene: TRBJ2-7; V gene: TRBV19; D gene: .; clone size: .; CDR3 DNA: TGTGCCAGTAACCCGACAGGCTTCTCCTACGAGCAGTACTTC; CDR3 protein: CASNPTGFSYEQYF
J gene: TRBJ1-3; V gene: TRBV5-1; D gene: .; clone size: .; CDR3 DNA: TGCGCCAGCAGCTATGAGGGCGGGGGCTCCTCTGGAAACACCATATATTTT; CDR3 protein: CASSYEGGGSSGNTIYF
J gene: TRBJ1-1; V gene: TRBV18; D gene: .; clone size: once; CDR3 DNA: TGTGCCAGCTCACCACCGCGGGAGAACACTGAAGCTTTCTTT; CDR3 protein: CASSPPRENTEAFF
J gene: TRBJ1-1; V gene: TRBV7-3; D gene: TRBD1; clone size: .; CDR3 DNA: TGTGCCAGCAGGGTCCGAGGACAGGGGGGCACTGAAGCTTTCTTT; CDR3 protein: CASRVRGQGGTEAFF
J gene: TRBJ2-1; V gene: TRBV2; D gene: TRBD2; clone size: .; CDR3 DNA: TGTGCCAGCAGTGCCACTAGCGGGGGGTCAAATGAGCAGTTCTTC; CDR3 protein: CASSATSGGSNEQFF
J gene: TRBJ1-1; V gene: TRBV3-1/TRBV3-2; D gene: .; clone size: .; CDR3 DNA: TGTGCCAGCAGCCAAGATACAAACACTGAAGCTTTCTTT; CDR3 protein: CASSQDTNTEAFF
J gene: TRBJ2-7; V gene: TRBV30; D gene: .; clone size: once; CDR3 DNA: TGTGCCTGGAGTGTCGACAGCTACGAGCAGTACTTC; CDR3 protein: CAWSVDSYEQYF
J gene: TRBJ1-1; V gene: TRBV29-1; D gene: TRBD1; clone size: .; CDR3 DNA: TGCAGCGTAGAACAGGGGTACACTGAAGCTTTCTTT; CDR3 protein: CSVEQGYTEAFF
J gene: TRBJ2-3; V gene: TRBV7-9; D gene: .; clone size: few; CDR3 DNA: TGTGCCAGCAGCTTACACGGAGCGGTCGGCACAGATACGCAGTATTTT; CDR3 protein: CASSLHGAVGTDTQYF
J gene: TRBJ1-1; V gene: TRBV6-5; D gene: .; clone size: .; CDR3 DNA: TGTGCCAGCAGCCTCCCCGGGAACCCCGAGACTGAAGCTTTCTTT; CDR3 protein: CASSLPGNPETEAFF
J gene: TRBJ1-1; V gene: TRBV7-9; D gene: .; clone size: .; CDR3 DNA: TGTGCCAGCAGACAAGCCACAGTGAACACTGAAGCTTTCTTT; CDR3 protein: CASRQATVNTEAFF
J gene: TRBJ2-3; V gene: TRBV2; D gene: .; clone size: .; CDR3 DNA: TGTGCCAGCAGTGAAGGGGGGAGGAGGAGCACAGATACGCAGTATTTT; CDR3 protein: CASSEGGRRSTDTQYF
J gene: TRBJ2-1; V gene: TRBV11-3; D gene: .; clone size: .; CDR3 DNA: TGTGCCAGCAGTCAGGAGGGTAGCTCCTACAATGAGCAGTTCTTC; CDR3 protein: CASSQEGSSYNEQFF
J gene: TRBJ2-7; V gene: TRBV3-1/TRBV3-2; D gene: TRBD2; clone size: .; CDR3 DNA: TGTGCCAGCAGCCCCTCCAGCGGGGGTTTATACGAGCAGTACTTC; CDR3 protein: CASSPSSGGLYEQYF
J gene: TRBJ2-5; V gene: TRBV19; D gene: TRBD1; clone size: .; CDR3 DNA: TGTGCCAGTACCGCCACAGGGGCCGAGACCCAGTACTTC; CDR3 protein: CASTATGAETQYF
J gene: TRBJ1-2; V gene: TRBV7-2; D gene: .; clone size: few; CDR3 DNA: TGTGCCAGCAGCTTAGTTTTCGACAGGCTATGTGATGGCTACACCTTC; CDR3 protein: CASSLVFDRLCDGYTF
J gene: TRBJ1-2; V gene: TRBV6-5; D gene: .; clone size: .; CDR3 DNA: TGTGCCAGCAGCCCAAGAGGTGGCAGCTATGGCTACACCTTC; CDR3 protein: CASSPRGGSYGYTF
J gene: TRBJ1-1; V gene: TRBV3-1/TRBV3-2; D gene: .; clone size: .; CDR3 DNA: TGTGCCAGCAGCCCCGGGACAACCGTTGAAGCTTTCTTT; CDR3 protein: CASSPGTTVEAFF
J gene: TRBJ2-5; V gene: TRBV9; D gene: TRBD2; clone size: .; CDR3 DNA: TGTGCCAGCAGCACCTCTAGCGGGGCGGAGACCCAGTACTTC; CDR3 protein: CASSTSSGAETQYF
J gene: TRBJ2-7; V gene: TRBV19; D gene: TRBD1; clone size: .; CDR3 DNA: TGTGCCAGTAGTATGGGACAGGGGGCATGGCAGTACTTC; CDR3 protein: CASSMGQGAWQYF
J gene: TRBJ2-7; V gene: TRBV1; D gene: .; clone size: .; CDR3 DNA: TGCACCAGCAGCCAAGATCACCGAGACTCTTCCTACGAGCAGTACTTC; CDR3 protein: CTSSQDHRDSSYEQYF
J gene: TRBJ2-2; V gene: TRBV4-2; D gene: TRBD2; clone size: .; CDR3 DNA: TGTGCCAGCAGGGAGGGAGGGGCGAACACCGGGGAGCTGTTTTTT; CDR3 protein: CASREGGANTGELFF
J gene: TRBJ1-1; V gene: TRBV2; D gene: .; clone size: .; CDR3 DNA: TGTGCCAGCAGTGAAAGGGCGGTAAAGGGGGAAGCTTTCTTT; CDR3 protein: CASSERAVKGEAFF
J gene: TRBJ2-7; V gene: TRBV14; D gene: .; clone size: once; CDR3 DNA: TGTGCCAGCAGCCAAGAGAATTCTCTAGTAATTCCGCAGTACTTC; CDR3 protein: CASSQENSLVIPQYF